This is a list of T cell receptor beta chains from one sample in a study of early T cells in non-severe SARS-CoV-2 infection. Via MiXCR, TCRdb re-called the 5' RACE reads, giving one row per CDR3 protein. The table records 55,000 to 80,000 distinct CDR3 sequences, roughly 9% of them present only once. The material was whole blood, obtained at baseline. These receptors were collected from an adult who was a healthcare worker with PCR-confirmed SARS-CoV-2 infection or an uninfected control (not recorded which). CDR3s include the opening cysteine and the closing phenylalanine or tryptophan.

cdr3_aa,cdr3_length,j_call,v_call
CASSLEGGRGYNEQFF,16,TRBJ2-1,TRBV11-2
CASGGAQPQHF,11,TRBJ1-5,TRBV7-8
CASSSGPNNEQFF,13,TRBJ2-1,TRBV7-2
CASSYSLDGYEQYF,14,TRBJ2-7,TRBV6-5
CSSSTAAGHTDTQYF,15,TRBJ2-3,TRBV20-1
CASRPSLSTDTQYF,14,TRBJ2-3,TRBV4-3
CASSYSSLTEAFF,13,TRBJ1-1,TRBV6-6
CASSLAGQTYEQYF,14,TRBJ2-7,TRBV5-4
CASSWGPPTGANVLTF,16,TRBJ2-6,TRBV5-6
CASSHGLAGDYEQYF,15,TRBJ2-7,TRBV11-1
CSVDTDTQYF,10,TRBJ2-3,TRBV29-1
CASSKVSDTQYF,12,TRBJ2-3,TRBV2
CASSESTGTYEQYF,14,TRBJ2-7,TRBV10-2
CASSSRDSGTDTQYF,15,TRBJ2-3,TRBV27
CASSPKLASWDTEAFF,16,TRBJ1-1,TRBV5-4
CASSSPYGLADTDTQYF,17,TRBJ2-3,TRBV6-2/TRBV6-3
CSARDMKGTDTQYF,14,TRBJ2-3,TRBV20-1
CASSLGTIWQYF,12,TRBJ2-7,TRBV7-9
CASSLVAGSTDTQYF,15,TRBJ2-3,TRBV5-4
CSARFPDTNYGYTF,14,TRBJ1-2,TRBV20-1
CSARVNYGYTF,11,TRBJ1-2,TRBV20-1
CSARDSRVNEQFF,13,TRBJ2-1,TRBV20-1
CASSPPTLDATNEKLFF,17,TRBJ1-4,TRBV18